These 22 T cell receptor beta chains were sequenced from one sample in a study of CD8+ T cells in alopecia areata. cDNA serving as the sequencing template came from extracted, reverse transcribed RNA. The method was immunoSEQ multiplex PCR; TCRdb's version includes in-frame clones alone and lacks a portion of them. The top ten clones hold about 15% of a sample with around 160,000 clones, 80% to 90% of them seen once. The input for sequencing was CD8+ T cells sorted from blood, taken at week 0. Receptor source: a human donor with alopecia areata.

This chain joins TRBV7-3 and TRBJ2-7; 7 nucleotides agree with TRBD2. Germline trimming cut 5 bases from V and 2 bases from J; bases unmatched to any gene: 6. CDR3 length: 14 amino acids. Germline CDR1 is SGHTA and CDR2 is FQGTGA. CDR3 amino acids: CASSPGGSPYEQYF. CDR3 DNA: TGTGCCAGCAGCCCGGGGGGATCCCCCTACGAGCAGTACTTC.

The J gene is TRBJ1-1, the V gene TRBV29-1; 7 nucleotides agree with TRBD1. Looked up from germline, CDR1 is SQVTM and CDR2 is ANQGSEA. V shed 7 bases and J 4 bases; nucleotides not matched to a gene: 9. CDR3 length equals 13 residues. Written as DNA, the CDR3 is TGCAGCGCTGAGTCAGGGGGAGGCACTGAAGCTTTCTTT. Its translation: CSAESGGGTEAFF.

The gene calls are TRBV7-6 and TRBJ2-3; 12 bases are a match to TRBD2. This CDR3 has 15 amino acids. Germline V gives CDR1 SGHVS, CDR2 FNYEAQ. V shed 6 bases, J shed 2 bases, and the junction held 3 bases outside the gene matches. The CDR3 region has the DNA TGTGCCAGCAGTCGACTAGCGGGGGACACAGATACGCAGTATTTT. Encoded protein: CASSRLAGDTDTQYF.

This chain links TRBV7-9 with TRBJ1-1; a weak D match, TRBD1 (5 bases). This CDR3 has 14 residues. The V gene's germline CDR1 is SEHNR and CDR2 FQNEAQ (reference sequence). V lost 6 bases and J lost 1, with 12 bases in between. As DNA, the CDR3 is TGTGCCAGCAGAGCGGGAGGGGCGAACACTGAAGCTTTCTTT. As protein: CASRAGGANTEAFF.

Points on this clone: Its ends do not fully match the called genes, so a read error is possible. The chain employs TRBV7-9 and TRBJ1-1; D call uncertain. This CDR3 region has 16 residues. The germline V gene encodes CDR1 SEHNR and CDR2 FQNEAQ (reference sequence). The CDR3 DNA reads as TGTGCCAGCAGCTCCGGGCCCGTCGGGGTGAACACTGAAGCTCTCTTT. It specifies CASSSGPVGVNTEALF.

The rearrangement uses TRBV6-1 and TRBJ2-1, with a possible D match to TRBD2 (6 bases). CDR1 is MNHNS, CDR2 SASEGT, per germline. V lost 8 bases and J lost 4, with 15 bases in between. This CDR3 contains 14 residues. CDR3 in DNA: TGTGCCAGCCAGCCGGGACTGCAATACAATGAGCAGTTCTTC. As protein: CASQPGLQYNEQFF.

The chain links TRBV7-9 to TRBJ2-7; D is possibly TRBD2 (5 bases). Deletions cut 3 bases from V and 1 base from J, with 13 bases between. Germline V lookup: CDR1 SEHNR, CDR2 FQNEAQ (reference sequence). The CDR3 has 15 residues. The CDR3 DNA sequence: TGTGCCAGCAGCTTCGTAGCGCGGGCGTCCTACGAGCAGTACTTC. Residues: CASSFVARASYEQYF.

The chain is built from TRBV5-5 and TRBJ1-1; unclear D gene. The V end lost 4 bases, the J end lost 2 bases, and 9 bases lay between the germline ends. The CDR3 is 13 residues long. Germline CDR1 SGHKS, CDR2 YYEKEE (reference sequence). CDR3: CASSQPANTEAFF. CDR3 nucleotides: TGTGCCAGCAGCCAGCCGGCCAACACTGAAGCTTTCTTT.

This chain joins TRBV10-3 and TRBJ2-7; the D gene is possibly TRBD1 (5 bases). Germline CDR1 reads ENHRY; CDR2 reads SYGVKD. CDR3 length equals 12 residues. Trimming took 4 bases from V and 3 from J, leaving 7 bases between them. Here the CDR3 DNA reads TGTGCCATCAGTGGACAGAACTACGAGCAGTACTTC. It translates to CAISGQNYEQYF.

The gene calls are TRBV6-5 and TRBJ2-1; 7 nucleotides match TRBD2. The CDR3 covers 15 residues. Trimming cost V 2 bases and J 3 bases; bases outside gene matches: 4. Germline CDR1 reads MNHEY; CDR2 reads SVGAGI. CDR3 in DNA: TGTGCCAGCAGTTACAGCGCGGGGGACTACAATGAGCAGTTCTTC. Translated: CASSYSAGDYNEQFF.

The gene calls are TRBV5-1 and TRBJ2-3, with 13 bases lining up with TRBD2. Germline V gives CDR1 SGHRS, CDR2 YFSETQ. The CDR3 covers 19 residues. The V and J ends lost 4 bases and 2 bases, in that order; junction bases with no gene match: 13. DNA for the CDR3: TGCGCCAGCAGCGATCGCCCAGTCGGGACTAGCGGGGACACAGATACGCAGTATTTT. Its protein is CASSDRPVGTSGDTDTQYF.

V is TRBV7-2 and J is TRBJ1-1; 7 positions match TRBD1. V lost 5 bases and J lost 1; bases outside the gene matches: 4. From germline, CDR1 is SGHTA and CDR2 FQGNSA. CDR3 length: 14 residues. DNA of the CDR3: TGTGCCAGCAGCCCTTGGACAGGGAACACTGAAGCTTTCTTT. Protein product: CASSPWTGNTEAFF.

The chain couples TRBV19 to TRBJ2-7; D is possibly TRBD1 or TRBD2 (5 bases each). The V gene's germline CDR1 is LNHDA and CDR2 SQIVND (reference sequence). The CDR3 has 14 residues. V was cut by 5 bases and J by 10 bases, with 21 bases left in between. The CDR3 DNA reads TGTGCCAGTAGTCTCGACCCGGGGACCCCAGACCAGTACTTC. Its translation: CASSLDPGTPDQYF.

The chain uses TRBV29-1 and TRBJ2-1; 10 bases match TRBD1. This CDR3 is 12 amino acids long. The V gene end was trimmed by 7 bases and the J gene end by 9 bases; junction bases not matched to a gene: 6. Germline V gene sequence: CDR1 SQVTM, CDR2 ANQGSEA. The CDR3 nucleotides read TGCAGCGCCGGGACAGGGGATGGTGAGCAGTTCTTC. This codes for CSAGTGDGEQFF.

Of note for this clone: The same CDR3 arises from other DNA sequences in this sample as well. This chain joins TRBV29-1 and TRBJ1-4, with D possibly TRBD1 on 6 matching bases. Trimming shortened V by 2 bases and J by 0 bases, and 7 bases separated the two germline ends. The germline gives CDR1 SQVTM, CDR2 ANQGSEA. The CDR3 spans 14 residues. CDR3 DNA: TGCAGCGTTGAAAGACAGGCAACTAATGAAAAACTGTTTTTT. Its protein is CSVERQATNEKLFF. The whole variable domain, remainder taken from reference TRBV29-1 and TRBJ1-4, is SAVISQKPSRDICQRGTSLTIQCQVDSQVTMMFWYRQQPGQSLTLIATANQGSEATYESGFVIDKFPISRPNLTFSTLTVSNMSPEDSSIYLCSVERQATNEKLFFGSGTQLSVL.

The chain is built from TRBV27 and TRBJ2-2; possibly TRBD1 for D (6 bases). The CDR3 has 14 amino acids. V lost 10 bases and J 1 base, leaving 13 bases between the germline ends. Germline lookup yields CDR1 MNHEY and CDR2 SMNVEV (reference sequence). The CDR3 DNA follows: TGTGCCACTCAGGGGATACAGAACACCGGGGAGCTGTTTTTT. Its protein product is CATQGIQNTGELFF.

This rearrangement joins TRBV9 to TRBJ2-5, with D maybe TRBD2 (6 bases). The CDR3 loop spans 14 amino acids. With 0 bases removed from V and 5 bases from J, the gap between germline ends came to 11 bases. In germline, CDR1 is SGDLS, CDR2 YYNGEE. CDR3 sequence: CASSVAGSGETQYF. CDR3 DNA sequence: TGTGCCAGCAGCGTAGCCGGGAGCGGGGAGACCCAGTACTTC.

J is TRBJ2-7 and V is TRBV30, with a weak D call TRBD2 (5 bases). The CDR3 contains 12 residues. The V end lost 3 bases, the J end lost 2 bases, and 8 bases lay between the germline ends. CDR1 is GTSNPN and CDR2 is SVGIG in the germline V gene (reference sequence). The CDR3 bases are TGTGCCTGGAGCCACGGGACCTACGAGCAGTACTTC. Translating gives CAWSHGTYEQYF. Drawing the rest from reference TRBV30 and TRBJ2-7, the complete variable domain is SQTIHQWPATLVQPVGSPLSLECTVEGTSNPNLYWYRQAAGRGLQLLFYSVGIGQISSEVPQNLSASRPQDRQFILSSKKLLLSDSGFYLCAWSHGTYEQYFGPGTRLTVT.

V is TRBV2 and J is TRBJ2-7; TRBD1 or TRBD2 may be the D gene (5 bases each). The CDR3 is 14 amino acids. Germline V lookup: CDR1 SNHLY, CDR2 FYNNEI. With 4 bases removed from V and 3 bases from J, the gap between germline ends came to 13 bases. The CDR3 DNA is TGTGCCAGCAGTGTGGGGGTGGGTAACTACGAGCAGTACTTC. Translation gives CASSVGVGNYEQYF.

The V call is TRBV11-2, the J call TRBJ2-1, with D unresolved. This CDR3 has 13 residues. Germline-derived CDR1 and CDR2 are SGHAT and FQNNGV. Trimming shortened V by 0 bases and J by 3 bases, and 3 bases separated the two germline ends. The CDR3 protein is CASSLEDYNEQFF. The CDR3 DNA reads TGTGCCAGCAGCTTAGAGGACTACAATGAGCAGTTCTTC.

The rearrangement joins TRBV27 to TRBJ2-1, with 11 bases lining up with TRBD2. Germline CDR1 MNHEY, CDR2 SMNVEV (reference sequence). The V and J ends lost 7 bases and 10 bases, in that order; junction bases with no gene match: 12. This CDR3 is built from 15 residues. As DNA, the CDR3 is TGTGCCAGCATTCCAGTAGCGGGAGGGGGCGGGGAGCAGTTCTTC. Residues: CASIPVAGGGGEQFF.

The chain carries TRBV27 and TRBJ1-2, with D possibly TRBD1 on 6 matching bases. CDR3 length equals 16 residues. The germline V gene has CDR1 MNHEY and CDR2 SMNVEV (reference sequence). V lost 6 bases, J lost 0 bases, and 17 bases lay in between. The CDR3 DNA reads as TGTGCCAGCAGGGGGGCGGCCGTCCCTCCTAACTATGGCTACACCTTC. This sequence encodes CASRGAAVPPNYGYTF.